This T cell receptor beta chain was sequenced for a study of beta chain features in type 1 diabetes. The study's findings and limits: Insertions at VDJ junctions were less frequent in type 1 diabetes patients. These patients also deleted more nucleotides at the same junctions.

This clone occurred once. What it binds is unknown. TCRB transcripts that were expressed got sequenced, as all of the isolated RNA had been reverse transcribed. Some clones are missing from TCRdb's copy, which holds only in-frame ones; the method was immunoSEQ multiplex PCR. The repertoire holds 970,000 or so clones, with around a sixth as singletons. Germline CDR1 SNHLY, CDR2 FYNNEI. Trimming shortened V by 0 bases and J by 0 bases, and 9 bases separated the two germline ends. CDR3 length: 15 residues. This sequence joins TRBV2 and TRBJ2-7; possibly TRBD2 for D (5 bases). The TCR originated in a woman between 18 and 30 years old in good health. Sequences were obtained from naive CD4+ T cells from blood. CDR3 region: CASSEARARSYEQYF. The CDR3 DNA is TGTGCCAGCAGTGAAGCGCGGGCACGCTCCTACGAGCAGTACTTC.